These 18 T cell receptor beta chains came from one sample sequenced in a study of T cells in Graves' hyperthyroidism and ophthalmopathy. What was amplified from RNA transcripts were TCR beta CDR3 regions. The TCR CDR3 first-round RT-PCR relied on the HTBI primer set. MiXCR was run by TCRdb on the multiplex PCR reads, yielding one entry per CDR3 protein. The sample lists hundreds of thousands of distinct CDR3 sequences, roughly 14% occurring once. Sequenced sample: blood. The receptors come from a man between 18 and 35 years old with Graves' ophthalmopathy.

This clonotype was picked up a small number of times. The chain carries TRBV5-8 and TRBJ2-2, with 8 positions matching TRBD1. The CDR3 covers 16 residues. CDR1 and CDR2 from the germline V gene are SGHTS and YDEGEE. After removal of 4 bases from V and 1 base from J, the junction contained 6 bases not matched to a gene. In DNA, the CDR3 is TGTGCCAGCAGCGGACTACAGGGGGTGAACACCGGGGAGCTGTTTTTT. Its translation: CASSGLQGVNTGELFF.

In this sample, this clonotype turned up a few times. The chain combines TRBV7-3 with TRBJ2-3; 11 bases are shared with TRBD2. Germline lookup yields CDR1 SGHTA and CDR2 FQGTGA. This CDR3 comprises 19 residues. With V trimmed by 4 bases and J by 2 bases, 14 bases remained unmatched. The CDR3 DNA sequence: TGTGCCAGCAGCTCCGTATTGTCTCTGACTAGCGGGGCCACAGATACGCAGTATTTT. Its translation is CASSSVLSLTSGATDTQYF.

This clonotype has more than one count but fewer than ten. This chain connects TRBV12-3 or TRBV12-4 to TRBJ2-1; D is uncertain. V lost 6 bases, J lost 5 bases, and 17 bases lay in between. This CDR3 comprises 15 residues. DNA for the CDR3: TGTGCCAGCAGGTCCTCTGGCAGCGCTAACAATGAGCAGTTCTTC. It translates to CASRSSGSANNEQFF.

This clonotype came up many times. J is TRBJ1-2 and V is TRBV18, with D perhaps matching TRBD1 (6 bases). The germline V gene encodes CDR1 KGHSH and CDR2 LQKENI. The CDR3 runs to 13 residues. V dropped 4 bases and J dropped 6 bases, with 12 bases sitting between them. CDR3 loop: CASSQSGVHGYTF. The DNA of the CDR3 is TGTGCCAGCTCACAGTCAGGGGTCCATGGCTACACCTTC.

The table lists this clonotype with many counts. The chain uses TRBV24-1 and TRBJ2-1, with D possibly being TRBD2 (6 bases). V was pared by 8 bases and J by 0 bases, with 13 bases between. The CDR3 is 15 residues long. CDR1 KGHDR and CDR2 SFDVKD come from the germline V gene. CDR3 residues: CATTAAGSSYNEQFF. For the CDR3, the DNA is TGTGCCACCACCGCGGCGGGATCCTCCTACAATGAGCAGTTCTTC.

This clonotype was observed many times. This rearrangement joins TRBV2 to TRBJ1-6, with D unresolved. The germline CDR1 and CDR2 sequences are SNHLY and FYNNEI. The V and J ends lost 4 bases and 9 bases respectively, with 7 bases between them. The CDR3 is 12 residues long. The CDR3 bases are TGTGCCAGCAGTGGTGAGGTTTCACCCCTCCACTTT. Protein product: CASSGEVSPLHF.

This clonotype was seen repeatedly, ten times or more. CDR3 nucleotides: TGTGCCAGCAGTTACTTGGGAGGCGATGGCTACACCTTC. Translating it yields CASSYLGGDGYTF. The rearrangement joins TRBV6-1 to TRBJ1-2, with D unresolved. The CDR3 is made up of 13 amino acids. Between the trimmed V and J ends, which lost 5 bases and 6 bases, there was a span of 13 bases. Germline V gene sequence: CDR1 MNHNS, CDR2 SASEGT.

This clonotype has at least ten counts. The chain employs TRBV30 and TRBJ2-3, with TRBD1 matching 8 bases. Germline-derived CDR1 and CDR2 are GTSNPN and SVGIG (reference sequence). With V trimmed by 4 bases and J by 1 base, 4 bases remained unmatched. CDR3 size: 14 residues. CDR3 sequence: CAWTETGGTDTQYF. The DNA of the CDR3 is TGTGCCTGGACTGAGACAGGGGGCACAGATACGCAGTATTTT.

Turning to this clonotype: A much more abundant neighbour one base away suggests this may be a read error. The CDR3 region is CATSDLTSSRTGTQYF. The CDR3 DNA follows: TGTGCCACCAGTGATCTCACTAGTTCACGAACGGGTACGCAGTATTTT. V usage is TRBV24-1 and J usage is TRBJ2-3; D may be TRBD2 (5 bases). Between the trimmed V and J ends, which lost 3 bases and 8 bases, there was a span of 20 bases. There are 16 residues in the CDR3. Germline V CDR1 and CDR2: KGHDR, SFDVKD.

The genes are TRBV11-3 and TRBJ1-6; perhaps TRBD1 as D (6 bases). The CDR3 has 17 amino acids. CDR1 is SGHNT, CDR2 YENEEA, per germline. Trimming took off 5 bases at V and 0 bases at J, with 14 bases between the two ends. Here the CDR3 DNA reads TGTGCCAGCAGCGCTACCACAGGGAGCTCCTATAATTCACCCCTCCACTTT. It codes for CASSATTGSSYNSPLHF. The full variable domain, its missing parts supplied by reference TRBV11-3 and TRBJ1-6, is EAGVVQSPRYKIIEKKQPVAFWCNPISGHNTLYWYLQNLGQGPELLIRYENEEAVDDSQLPKDRFSAERLKGVDSTLKIQPAELGDSAVYLCASSATTGSSYNSPLHFGNGTRLTVT.

V usage is TRBV6-5 and J usage is TRBJ2-5; D gene uncertain. The ends were cut back, 0 bases at V and 14 bases at J, with 16 bases in the middle. The V gene's germline CDR1 is MNHEY and CDR2 SVGAGI. The length of the CDR3 is 13 residues. The chain's CDR3 is CASSYSGRTERYF. The CDR3 DNA follows: TGTGCCAGCAGTTACTCCGGTCGGACGGAAAGATACTTC.

This sequence joins TRBV10-3 and TRBJ2-3; 14 bases align to TRBD2. CDR1 and CDR2 (germline): ENHRY, SYGVKD. The CDR3 sequence is 14 residues long. With 9 bases clipped from V and 4 bases from J, the junction kept 3 bases outside the gene matches. The CDR3 spells CAMGLAGAADTQYF. In nucleotides, the CDR3 is TGTGCCATGGGACTAGCGGGAGCAGCAGATACGCAGTATTTT.

This clonotype was recorded at least ten times. The V and J genes are TRBV7-3 and TRBJ2-3, with D possibly matching TRBD2 (6 bases). This CDR3 has 15 amino acids. V lost 4 bases and J lost 3, with 14 bases in between. From germline, CDR1 is SGHTA and CDR2 FQGTGA. The CDR3 DNA follows: TGTGCCAGCAGCTACCCCGCGGGATCGACAGATACGCAGTATTTT. It translates to CASSYPAGSTDTQYF.

The J gene is TRBJ1-3, the V gene TRBV18; D unclear. Germline V gene lookup returns CDR1 KGHSH and CDR2 LQKENI. V lost 6 bases and J lost 4, with 19 bases in between. The CDR3 consists of 16 residues. In DNA, the CDR3 is TGTGCCAGCTCCCACCCCGGCAGAGGAGCCGGAAACACCATATATTTT. As protein: CASSHPGRGAGNTIYF. The full variable domain, with the rest looked up from reference TRBV18 and TRBJ1-3, is NAGVMQNPRHLVRRRGQEARLRCSPMKGHSHVYWYRQLPEEGLKFMVYLQKENIIDESGMPKERFSAEFPKEGPSILRIQQVVRGDSAAYFCASSHPGRGAGNTIYFGEGSWLTVV.

Many counts were recorded for this clonotype. CDR3: CASSEARYGRWGETQYF. The CDR3 DNA reads TGTGCCAGCAGTGAAGCTCGGTACGGGAGGTGGGGGGAGACCCAGTACTTC. The rearrangement uses TRBV6-1 and TRBJ2-5; TRBD2 matches at 7 bases. This CDR3 has 17 residues. V lost 0 bases, J lost 5 bases, and 12 bases stayed unmatched. The germline V gene has CDR1 MNHNS and CDR2 SASEGT.

The table lists this clonotype with a few counts. The rearrangement uses TRBV27 and TRBJ1-1, with 7 bases identical to TRBD1. The ends lost 4 bases at V and 1 base at J; junction bases unmatched: 6. This CDR3 has 15 residues. Germline V gene lookup returns CDR1 MNHEY and CDR2 SMNVEV (reference sequence). This chain's CDR3 is CASSSRGSGNTEAFF. CDR3 bases: TGTGCCAGCAGTTCCAGGGGGTCGGGGAACACTGAAGCTTTCTTT.

The V and J genes are TRBV9 and TRBJ2-2; TRBD1 agrees at 8 bases. The CDR3 runs to 16 residues. J gave up 5 bases and V 1 base, and 7 bases lay outside the gene matches. Germline loops: CDR1 SGDLS, CDR2 YYNGEE. The CDR3: CASSVFGDRGTGELFF. The CDR3 DNA is TGTGCCAGCAGCGTATTTGGTGACAGGGGAACCGGGGAGCTGTTTTTT.

This clonotype was detected many times. This sequence joins TRBV27 and TRBJ1-1, with a weak D call TRBD1 (6 bases). Trimming left V 7 bases short and J 0 bases short, with 9 bases between. Per germline, CDR1 MNHEY and CDR2 SMNVEV (reference sequence). This CDR3 comprises 13 residues. The CDR3 coding sequence is TGTGCCAGCAATAGGGGGTTGAACACTGAAGCTTTCTTT. Its protein product is CASNRGLNTEAFF.